The rows below give T cell receptor beta chains drawn from one sample of a study of blood T cell repertoires in COVID-19. Some clones are missing from TCRdb's copy, which holds only in-frame ones; the method was immunoSEQ multiplex PCR. The repertoire holds some 150,000 clones, approximately 84% seen once, with 1.5% to 2% in the top ten. Sequencing was performed on PBMCs or T cells enriched from blood (not recorded which). These receptors were collected from a woman younger than 30 who had been exposed to COVID-19. CDR3s include the opening cysteine and the closing phenylalanine or tryptophan. D genes are given only for firm matches. Clone sizes are given selectively: once, few, many, or a class where the clone is expanded.

v_gene,abundance,d_gene,j_gene,CDR3aa,CDR3nt
TRBV4-1,-,TRBD2,TRBJ2-7,CASSQVRPAGVFEQYF,TGCGCCAGCAGCCAAGTAAGGCCCGCGGGGGTTTTCGAGCAGTACTTC
TRBV27,-,-,TRBJ1-2,CATQFAGDYGYTF,TGTGCCACCCAGTTTGCAGGGGACTATGGCTACACCTTC
TRBV7-3,-,TRBD2,TRBJ2-3,CASSSNPAGASTDTQYF,TGTGCCAGCAGCTCCAACCCGGCGGGAGCTAGCACAGATACGCAGTATTTT
TRBV4-3,-,TRBD1,TRBJ1-2,CASSQEDRGDRSHGYTF,TGCGCCAGCAGCCAAGAGGACAGGGGGGACCGTTCGCATGGCTACACCTTC
TRBV30,once,TRBD2,TRBJ2-5,CAWSKAGGQETQYF,TGTGCCTGGAGTAAAGCGGGAGGGCAAGAGACCCAGTACTTC
TRBV2,-,TRBD2,TRBJ2-4,CASSVLAGAKNIQYF,TGTGCCAGCAGTGTGCTAGCGGGAGCCAAAAACATTCAGTACTTC
TRBV10-3,-,-,TRBJ1-4,CAISESKGREKLFF,TGTGCCATCAGTGAGAGCAAGGGGAGGGAAAAACTGTTTTTT
TRBV21-1,-,-,TRBJ2-7,CASQTSGYEQYF,TGTGCCAGCCAGACTAGCGGGTACGAGCAGTACTTC
TRBV27,-,-,TRBJ1-5,CASSLEAPVYNQPQHF,TGTGCCAGCAGTTTAGAGGCGCCAGTCTACAATCAGCCCCAGCATTTT
TRBV7-9,-,-,TRBJ2-3,CASGLTGAAVDTQYF,TGTGCCAGCGGCCTGACAGGAGCAGCGGTAGATACGCAGTATTTT
TRBV9,-,TRBD1,TRBJ1-4,CASSQGTVNEKLFF,TGTGCCAGCAGCCAAGGGACAGTCAATGAAAAACTGTTTTTT
TRBV28,-,TRBD1,TRBJ1-1,CASSLPLQGALGAFF,TGTGCCAGCAGTTTACCACTACAGGGGGCTCTCGGAGCTTTCTTT
TRBV30,few,-,TRBJ2-7,CALGRTSEQYF,TGTGCTTTAGGACGGACTTCCGAGCAGTACTTC
TRBV11-3,-,-,TRBJ2-7,CASSSATVTEQYF,TGTGCCAGCAGCTCCGCTACAGTAACCGAGCAGTACTTC
TRBV5-1,-,TRBD1,TRBJ2-7,CASSPGTVPAYEQYF,TGCGCCAGCAGCCCCGGGACAGTCCCAGCCTACGAGCAGTACTTC
TRBV18,-,-,TRBJ1-3,CASSRDSSGNTIYF,TGTGCCAGCTCCCGAGACAGCTCTGGAAACACCATATATTTT
TRBV7-6,-,-,TRBJ1-5,CASSLAPSGAGNQPQHF,TGTGCCAGCAGCTTAGCGCCGTCAGGGGCAGGCAATCAGCCCCAGCATTTT
TRBV19,-,-,TRBJ1-5,CASTIDSQPQHF,TGTGCCAGTACCATCGACAGTCAGCCCCAGCATTTT
TRBV7-8,-,-,TRBJ1-1,CASSLGGRGGSQDTEAFF,TGTGCCAGCAGCTTAGGGGGTCGGGGGGGATCCCAAGACACTGAAGCTTTCTTT
TRBV28,-,-,TRBJ1-3,CASSGGLGNTIYF,TGTGCCAGCAGCGGAGGACTTGGAAACACCATATATTTT
TRBV2,-,-,TRBJ2-7,CASSESSIKTYEQYF,TGTGCCAGCAGTGAAAGCTCAATAAAGACCTACGAGCAGTACTTC
TRBV14,-,-,TRBJ1-2,CASSPNAGYGYTF,TGTGCCAGCAGCCCGAATGCGGGCTATGGCTACACCTTC
TRBV11-2,-,TRBD1,TRBJ1-2,CASSFEGAYGYTF,TGTGCCAGCAGCTTCGAGGGGGCTTACGGCTACACCTTC
TRBV7-9,-,TRBD1,TRBJ1-5,CASSSPGGYGNQPQHF,TGTGCCAGCAGCTCGCCAGGGGGCTATGGCAATCAGCCCCAGCATTTT
TRBV6-6,-,TRBD1,TRBJ1-3,CASSRDREGNTIYF,TGTGCCAGCAGTCGAGACAGGGAGGGAAACACCATATATTTT
TRBV5-8,few,-,TRBJ1-5,CASSLGLVYSNQPQHF,TGTGCCAGCAGCTTGGGGTTAGTCTATAGCAATCAGCCCCAGCATTTT
TRBV18,-,-,TRBJ2-1,CASSPGQLSYNEQFF,TGTGCCAGCTCACCGGGGCAACTCTCCTACAATGAGCAGTTCTTC
TRBV30,-,TRBD2,TRBJ2-1,CAWSRLETSDEQFF,TGTGCCTGGAGTAGGTTGGAGACTAGCGATGAGCAGTTCTTC
TRBV28,-,TRBD1,TRBJ1-1,CASSLTGVNTEAFF,TGTGCCAGCAGTTTAACAGGGGTGAACACTGAAGCTTTCTTT
TRBV27,-,-,TRBJ2-3,CASSLRLYSTDTQYF,TGTGCCAGCAGTTTAAGACTCTATAGCACAGATACGCAGTATTTT
TRBV28,-,TRBD1,TRBJ1-2,CASRRDRGVSNYGYTF,TGTGCCAGCAGGAGGGACAGGGGGGTCTCTAACTATGGCTACACCTTC
TRBV18,-,TRBD1,TRBJ1-2,CASSSGTGGYGYTF,TGTGCCAGCTCGTCCGGGACAGGGGGCTATGGCTACACCTTC
TRBV4-2,-,TRBD1,TRBJ1-3,CASSQDGTGGGNTIYF,TGTGCCAGCAGCCAAGATGGGACAGGGGGTGGAAACACCATATATTTT
TRBV27,many,TRBD1,TRBJ2-1,CASSRSGTGGSYEQFF,TGTGCCAGCAGTCGCAGTGGGACAGGGGGTTCCTATGAGCAGTTCTTC
TRBV6-5,-,TRBD1,TRBJ1-1,CASTDRASPAFF,TGTGCCAGCACCGACAGGGCATCACCAGCTTTCTTT
TRBV2,-,TRBD1,TRBJ2-7,CASIRDRGLGEQYF,TGTGCCAGCATTCGGGACAGGGGGCTTGGCGAGCAGTACTTC
TRBV6-6,-,-,TRBJ2-7,CASSGGYEQYF,TGTGCCAGCAGCGGCGGCTACGAGCAGTACTTC
TRBV10-3,-,-,TRBJ2-3,CAISDSARRTDTQYF,TGTGCCATCAGTGATAGCGCAAGACGCACAGATACGCAGTATTTT
TRBV19,-,-,TRBJ1-4,CASKDIPSVANEKLFF,TGTGCCAGTAAGGACATCCCGTCTGTAGCTAATGAAAAACTGTTTTTT
TRBV30,few,-,TRBJ1-1,CAWRNFGEAQNTEAFF,TGTGCCTGGAGAAATTTCGGAGAGGCACAGAACACTGAAGCTTTCTTT
TRBV5-1,-,-,TRBJ2-7,CASSFDRTYEQYF,TGCGCCAGCAGCTTCGACAGGACCTACGAGCAGTACTTC
TRBV20-1,-,-,TRBJ1-1,CSASSPGDTEAFF,TGCAGTGCTAGTTCACCCGGGGACACTGAAGCTTTCTTT
TRBV7-2,-,TRBD2,TRBJ2-7,CASSLSPQTSGSQYF,TGTGCCAGCAGCTTATCCCCACAGACTAGCGGGAGCCAGTACTTC
TRBV6-5,-,-,TRBJ1-1,CASSYGAQTEAFF,TGTGCCAGCAGTTACGGGGCCCAAACTGAAGCTTTCTTT
TRBV24-1,-,-,TRBJ2-3,CATSDSRVSTDTQYF,TGTGCCACCAGTGATTCCCGAGTGAGCACAGATACGCAGTATTTT
TRBV27,-,TRBD2,TRBJ2-3,CASSWGLAGEGADTQYF,TGTGCCAGCAGTTGGGGACTAGCGGGAGAAGGGGCAGATACGCAGTATTTT
TRBV5-6,-,-,TRBJ1-2,CASSGQPGGYTF,TGTGCCAGCAGCGGGCAGCCGGGGGGCTACACCTTC
TRBV5-1,-,TRBD2,TRBJ2-1,CASSGSAGGTTYNEQFF,TGCGCCAGCAGCGGTTCAGCGGGAGGAACCACGTACAATGAGCAGTTCTTC
TRBV27,-,-,TRBJ1-6,CASSLSPGYSPLHF,TGTGCCAGCAGTTTATCGCCAGGCTATTCACCCCTCCACTTT
TRBV7-3,-,-,TRBJ2-7,CASSLEPYYEQYF,TGTGCCAGCAGCTTAGAGCCCTATTACGAGCAGTACTTC
TRBV28,few,-,TRBJ1-1,CASSVNTEAFF,TGTGCCAGCAGCGTGAACACTGAAGCTTTCTTT
TRBV11-3,-,TRBD2,TRBJ2-3,CASSQGGLAGVDTQYF,TGTGCCAGCAGCCAGGGGGGACTAGCGGGAGTGGATACGCAGTATTTT